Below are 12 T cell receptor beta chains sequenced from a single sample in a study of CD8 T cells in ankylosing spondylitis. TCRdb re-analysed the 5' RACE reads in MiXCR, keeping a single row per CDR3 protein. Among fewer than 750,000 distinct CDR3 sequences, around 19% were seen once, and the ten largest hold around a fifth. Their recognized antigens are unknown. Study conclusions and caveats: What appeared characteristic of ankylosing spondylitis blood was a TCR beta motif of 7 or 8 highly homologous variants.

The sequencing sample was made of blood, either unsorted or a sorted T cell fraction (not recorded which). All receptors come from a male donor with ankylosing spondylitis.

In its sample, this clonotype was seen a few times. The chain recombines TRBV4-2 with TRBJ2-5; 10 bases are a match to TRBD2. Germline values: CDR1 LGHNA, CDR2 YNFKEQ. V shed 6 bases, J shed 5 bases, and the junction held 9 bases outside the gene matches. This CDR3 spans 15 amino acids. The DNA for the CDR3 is TGTGCCAGCAGACCCGGGACTAGCGAGGGGGAGACCCAGTACTTC. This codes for CASRPGTSEGETQYF.

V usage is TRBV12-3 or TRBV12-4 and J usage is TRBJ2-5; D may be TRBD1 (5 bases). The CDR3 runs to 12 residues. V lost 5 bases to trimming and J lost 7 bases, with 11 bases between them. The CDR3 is CASSLGQGTQYF. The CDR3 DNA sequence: TGTGCCAGCAGTCTGGGGCAGGGGACCCAGTACTTC.

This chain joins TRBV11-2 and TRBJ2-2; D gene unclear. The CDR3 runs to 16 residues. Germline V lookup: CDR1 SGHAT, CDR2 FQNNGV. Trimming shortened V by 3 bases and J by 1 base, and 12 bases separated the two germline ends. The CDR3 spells CASSFSGLKNTGELFF. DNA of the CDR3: TGTGCCAGCAGCTTCTCAGGTCTTAAGAACACCGGGGAGCTGTTTTTT.

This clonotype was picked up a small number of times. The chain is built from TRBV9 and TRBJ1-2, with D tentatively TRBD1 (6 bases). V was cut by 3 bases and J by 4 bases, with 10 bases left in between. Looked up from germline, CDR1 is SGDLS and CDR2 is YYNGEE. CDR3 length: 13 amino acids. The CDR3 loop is CASSGGPPYGYTF. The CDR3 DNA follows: TGTGCCAGCAGCGGGGGGCCCCCCTATGGCTACACCTTC. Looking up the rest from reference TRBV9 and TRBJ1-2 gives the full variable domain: DSGVTQTPKHLITATGQRVTLRCSPRSGDLSVYWYQQSLDQGLQFLIQYYNGEERAKGNILERFSAQQFPDLHSELNLSSLELGDSALYFCASSGGPPYGYTFGSGTRLTVV.

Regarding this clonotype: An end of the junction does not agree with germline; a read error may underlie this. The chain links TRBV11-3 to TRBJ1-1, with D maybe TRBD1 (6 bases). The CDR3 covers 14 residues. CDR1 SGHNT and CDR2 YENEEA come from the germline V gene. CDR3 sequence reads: CASSARGKNTEVFF. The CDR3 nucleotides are TGTGCCAGCAGCGCCAGGGGTAAGAACACTGAAGTTTTCTTT.

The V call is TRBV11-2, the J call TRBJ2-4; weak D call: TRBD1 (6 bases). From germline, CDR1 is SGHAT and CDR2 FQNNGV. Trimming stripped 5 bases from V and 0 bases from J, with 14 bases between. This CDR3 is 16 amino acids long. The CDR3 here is CASSITGLLAKNIQYF. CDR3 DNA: TGTGCCAGCAGCATTACAGGGCTTCTAGCCAAAAACATTCAGTACTTC.

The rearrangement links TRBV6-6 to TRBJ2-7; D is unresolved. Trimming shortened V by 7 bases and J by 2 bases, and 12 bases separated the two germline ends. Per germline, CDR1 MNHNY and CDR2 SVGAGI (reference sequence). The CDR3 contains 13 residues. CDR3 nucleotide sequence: TGTGCCAGCACCCACTGGTCTACCTACGAGCAGTACTTC. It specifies CASTHWSTYEQYF.

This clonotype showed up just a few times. CDR3 sequence: CASRANRVSYGYTF. The CDR3 nucleotides are TGTGCCAGCAGAGCTAACAGGGTATCCTATGGCTACACCTTC. The V and J genes are TRBV2 and TRBJ1-2; D possibly corresponds to TRBD1 (6 bases). The CDR3 is made up of 14 amino acids. From germline, CDR1 is SNHLY and CDR2 FYNNEI. Trimming stripped 6 bases from V and 4 bases from J, with 15 bases between.

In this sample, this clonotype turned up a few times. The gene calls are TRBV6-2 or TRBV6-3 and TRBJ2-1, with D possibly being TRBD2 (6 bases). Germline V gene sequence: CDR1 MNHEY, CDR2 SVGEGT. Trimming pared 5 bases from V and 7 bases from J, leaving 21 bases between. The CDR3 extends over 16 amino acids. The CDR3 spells CASSPPTRLGSNEQFF. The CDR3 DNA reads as TGTGCCAGCAGTCCACCAACCAGACTAGGAAGTAATGAGCAGTTCTTC.

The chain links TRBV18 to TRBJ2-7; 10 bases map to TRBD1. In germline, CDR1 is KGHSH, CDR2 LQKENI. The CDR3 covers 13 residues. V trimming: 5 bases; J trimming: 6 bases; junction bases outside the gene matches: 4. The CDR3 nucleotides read TGTGCCAGCTCAAAAGGGACAGGGGTCGAGCAGTACTTC. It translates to CASSKGTGVEQYF.

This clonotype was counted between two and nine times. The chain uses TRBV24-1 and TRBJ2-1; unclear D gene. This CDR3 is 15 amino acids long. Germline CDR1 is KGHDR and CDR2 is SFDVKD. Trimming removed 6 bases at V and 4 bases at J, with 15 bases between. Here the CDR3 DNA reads TGTGCCACCAGTAATCCGGCTTACCCGTACAATGAGCAGTTCTTC. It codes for CATSNPAYPYNEQFF.

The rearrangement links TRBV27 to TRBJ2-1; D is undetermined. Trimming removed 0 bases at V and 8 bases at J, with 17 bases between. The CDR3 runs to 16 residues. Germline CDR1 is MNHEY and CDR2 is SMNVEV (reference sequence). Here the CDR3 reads CASSLSFGSPWDEQFF. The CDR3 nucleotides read TGTGCCAGCAGTTTATCGTTTGGCTCTCCCTGGGATGAGCAGTTCTTC.